One sample yielded the 32 T cell receptor gamma chains listed below, sequenced in a study of Vδ1+ human thymocytes. The antigens of these receptors remain unknown. General study points: Thymic TRG and TRD repertoires appeared highly polyclonal.

Sequences come from RNA converted to cDNA by reverse transcription. The CDR3 regions were amplified by multiplex PCR from V-gene primers to a constant-region primer. TCRdb re-called the multiplex PCR reads through CATT. Of about 36,000 gamma-chain clones listed, roughly 21% are singletons. What was sequenced was Vdelta1+ gamma-delta thymocytes from the thymus. Subset: FACS-sorted CD3+ TCRalphabeta- TCRVdelta1+ TCRVdelta2- thymocytes. All receptors come from a girl under three years old who had congenital heart surgery.

In regard to this clone: One junction end does not reproduce the germline sequence, and a read error may be involved. Other DNA sequences in this specimen translate into the identical CDR3. V is TRGV8 and J is TRGJ1 or TRGJ2. Per germline, CDR1 VENAVY and CDR2 YDSYNSRV. This CDR3 has 10 residues. CDR3 nucleotide sequence: TGTGCCACATGGGATACCAAGAAACTCTTT. Translated, it gives CATWDTKKLF.

This clone was counted a few times. The chain combines TRGV9 with TRGJ1 or TRGJ2. The CDR3 runs 11 residues. CDR1 is GITISATS, CDR2 ISYDGTV, per germline (reference sequence). Trimming cost V 4 bases and J 11 bases; bases outside gene matches: 8. The CDR3 spells CALWDRVEKLF. In DNA form, the CDR3 reads TGTGCCTTGTGGGATCGGGTTGAGAAACTCTTT.

This chain joins TRGV9 and TRGJ1 or TRGJ2. There are 15 residues in the CDR3. J gave up 3 bases and V 2 bases, and 10 bases lay outside the gene matches. CDR1 GITISATS and CDR2 ISYDGTV come from the germline V gene (reference sequence). CDR3 loop: CALWEAPFGYYKKLF. The CDR3 coding sequence is TGTGCCTTGTGGGAGGCCCCTTTTGGTTATTATAAGAAACTCTTT.

V usage is TRGV9 and J usage is TRGJ1 or TRGJ2. This CDR3 comprises 17 residues. The V gene end was trimmed by 2 bases and the J gene end by 0 bases; junction bases not matched to a gene: 13. Germline V gene data show CDR1 as GITISATS and CDR2 as ISYDGTV (reference sequence). CDR3 residues: CALWEGQIGANYYKKLF. For the CDR3, the DNA is TGTGCCTTGTGGGAGGGCCAGATCGGAGCGAATTATTATAAGAAACTCTTT.

The chain has TRGV4 and TRGJP2. The CDR3 is made up of 11 amino acids. CDR1 is EGSTGY and CDR2 is YDSYTSSV in the germline V gene. V shed 5 bases, J shed 12 bases, and the junction held 6 bases outside the gene matches. The CDR3 loop reads CATWAQGIKTF. The CDR3 DNA follows: TGTGCCACCTGGGCTCAAGGGATCAAGACGTTT.

By sample share, this clone is medium-sized. Other DNA sequences in the same sample also yield this CDR3. The J gene is TRGJ1 or TRGJ2, the V gene TRGV9. The trim removed 4 bases at V and 6 bases at J, leaving 3 bases unmatched. This CDR3 has 11 amino acids. Germline CDR1 is GITISATS and CDR2 is ISYDGTV (reference sequence). The CDR3 region is CALWESYKKLF. The CDR3 coding sequence is TGTGCCTTGTGGGAAAGTTATAAGAAACTCTTT.

Of note for this clone: Other DNA sequences of this sample code for an identical CDR3. The chain is built from TRGV2 and TRGJ1 or TRGJ2. V shed 1 base and J 8 bases; nucleotides not matched to a gene: 5. This CDR3 is built from 12 residues. CDR1 and CDR2 (germline): EGSNGY, YDSYNSKV. CDR3 DNA: TGTGCCACCTGGGACGGTCCTGATAAGAAACTCTTT. Encoded protein: CATWDGPDKKLF.

The chain uses TRGV9 and TRGJ1 or TRGJ2. Germline trimming cut 0 bases from V and 7 bases from J; bases unmatched to any gene: 9. CDR3 length: 14 amino acids. Germline V lookup: CDR1 GITISATS, CDR2 ISYDGTV (reference sequence). The chain's CDR3 is CALWEVESPYKKLF. The CDR3 nucleotides read TGTGCCTTGTGGGAGGTGGAATCTCCCTATAAGAAACTCTTT.

A note on this clone: In the same sample, other DNA sequences code for this CDR3. This rearrangement joins TRGV9 to TRGJ1 or TRGJ2. Per germline, CDR1 GITISATS and CDR2 ISYDGTV (reference sequence). The CDR3 contains 12 residues. Germline trimming cut 3 bases from V and 3 bases from J; bases unmatched to any gene: 2. CDR3 DNA: TGTGCCTTGTGGGAGAGTTATTATAAGAAACTCTTT. Translated: CALWESYYKKLF.

The chain combines TRGV3 with TRGJP2. The CDR3 covers 18 residues. The V gene end was trimmed by 0 bases and the J gene end by 0 bases; junction bases not matched to a gene: 10. Germline loops: CDR1 VTNTFY, CDR2 YDVSTARD (reference sequence). CDR3 residues: CATWDRRSLYSSDWIKTF. The CDR3 nucleotides read TGTGCCACCTGGGACAGGCGCTCCTTATATAGTAGTGATTGGATCAAGACGTTT.

The V and J genes are TRGV2 and TRGJ1 or TRGJ2. The CDR3 is made up of 15 amino acids. Germline V gene lookup returns CDR1 EGSNGY and CDR2 YDSYNSKV. Trimming removed 0 bases from V and 0 bases from J; junction bases left unmatched: 5. The CDR3 sequence is CATWDGPENYYKKLF. CDR3 DNA: TGTGCCACCTGGGACGGGCCCGAGAATTATTATAAGAAACTCTTT.

V is TRGV4 and J is TRGJ1 or TRGJ2. The germline CDR1 and CDR2 sequences are EGSTGY and YDSYTSSV. The CDR3 has 12 amino acids. Trimming removed 6 bases from V and 10 bases from J; junction bases left unmatched: 12. CDR3 sequence reads: CATWPSFKKKLF. In DNA form, the CDR3 reads TGTGCCACCTGGCCATCCTTTAAAAAGAAACTCTTT.

The chain combines TRGV8 with TRGJ1 or TRGJ2. Germline lookup yields CDR1 VENAVY and CDR2 YDSYNSRV. The length of the CDR3 is 15 residues. V shed 0 bases, J shed 1 base, and the junction held 6 bases outside the gene matches. CDR3 sequence: CATWDRHPNYYKKLF. The CDR3 DNA is TGTGCCACCTGGGATAGGCACCCAAATTATTATAAGAAACTCTTT.

The chain couples TRGV3 to TRGJ1 or TRGJ2. V lost 0 bases to trimming and J lost 3 bases; unmatched junction nucleotides: 5. Germline V gives CDR1 VTNTFY, CDR2 YDVSTARD (reference sequence). The CDR3 covers 14 residues. CDR3: CATWDRVTYYKKLF. The CDR3, as DNA: TGTGCCACCTGGGACAGGGTTACTTATTATAAGAAACTCTTT.

V and J are TRGV4 and TRGJ1 or TRGJ2. This CDR3 is built from 14 residues. V dropped 0 bases and J dropped 9; count of bases not matched to a gene: 11. The germline V gene encodes CDR1 EGSTGY and CDR2 YDSYTSSV. In DNA, the CDR3 is TGTGCCACCTGGGATGGGCTTCCGGATACTAAGAAACTCTTT. This gives the protein CATWDGLPDTKKLF.

The gene calls are TRGV8 and TRGJ1 or TRGJ2. The CDR3 has 13 residues. Germline V CDR1 and CDR2: VENAVY, YDSYNSRV. The junction had 4 bases not matched to a gene; V was cut back by 3 bases and J by 2 bases. As DNA, the CDR3 is TGTGCCACCTGGGATTCCCATTATTATAAGAAACTCTTT. This gives the protein CATWDSHYYKKLF.

Regarding this clone: In the same sample, other DNA sequences code for this CDR3. This sequence joins TRGV8 and TRGJ1 or TRGJ2. Germline V CDR1 and CDR2: VENAVY, YDSYNSRV. The trim removed 1 base at V and 9 bases at J, leaving 3 bases unmatched. The CDR3 consists of 11 residues. DNA of the CDR3: TGTGCCACCTGGGATAGCGCTAAGAAACTCTTT. Its translation: CATWDSAKKLF.

In this sample, this clone turned up once. The chain is built from TRGV2 and TRGJP2. Per germline, CDR1 EGSNGY and CDR2 YDSYNSKV. The CDR3 has 16 amino acids. V dropped 0 bases and J dropped 6; count of bases not matched to a gene: 10. CDR3: CATWDGPRGGDWIKTF. CDR3 in DNA: TGTGCCACCTGGGACGGGCCGCGGGGCGGTGATTGGATCAAGACGTTT.

The chain links TRGV9 to TRGJP. The V gene's germline CDR1 is GITISATS and CDR2 ISYDGTV (reference sequence). The V segment lost 4 bases and the J segment 4 bases; nucleotides outside the gene matches: 7. There are 17 residues in the CDR3. CDR3 protein: CALWEPRQELGKKIKVF. The CDR3 DNA reads TGTGCCTTGTGGGAACCAAGACAAGAGTTGGGCAAAAAAATCAAGGTATTT.

This clone was counted a few times. V gene TRGV9 combines with J gene TRGJ1 or TRGJ2. CDR1 GITISATS and CDR2 ISYDGTV come from the germline V gene (reference sequence). The length of the CDR3 is 16 residues. V shed 2 bases and J 11 bases; nucleotides not matched to a gene: 21. DNA for the CDR3: TGTGCCTTGTGGGAGGCGACTCAAGGGGTGACTTGGGAGAAACTCTTT. It specifies CALWEATQGVTWEKLF.

The rearrangement links TRGV3 to TRGJP2. The ends lost 3 bases at V and 5 bases at J; junction bases unmatched: 6. The CDR3 is made up of 14 amino acids. The germline V gene encodes CDR1 VTNTFY and CDR2 YDVSTARD (reference sequence). DNA for the CDR3: TGTGCCACCTGGGACGCATGGAGTGATTGGATCAAGACGTTT. Amino acid sequence: CATWDAWSDWIKTF.

Points on this clone: This may stem from a read error, because a much larger clone lies one nucleotide away. Other nucleotide sequences in the sample specify the same CDR3. The V gene is TRGV2, the J gene TRGJ1 or TRGJ2. Germline-derived CDR1 and CDR2 are EGSNGY and YDSYNSKV. With V trimmed by 0 bases and J by 5 bases, 7 bases remained unmatched. The CDR3 loop spans 14 amino acids. CDR3 protein: CATWDGRGNYKKLF. DNA of the CDR3: TGTGCCACCTGGGACGGGCGGGGTAATTATAAGAAACTCTTT.

The chain joins TRGV2 to TRGJP2. The germline V gene has CDR1 EGSNGY and CDR2 YDSYNSKV. The CDR3 length is 12 residues. Trimming cost V 4 bases and J 8 bases; bases outside gene matches: 4. The CDR3 nucleotides are TGTGCCACCTGGGAGGGCGATTGGATCAAGACGTTT. Residues: CATWEGDWIKTF.

The V and J genes are TRGV9 and TRGJ1 or TRGJ2. The length of the CDR3 is 15 residues. After removal of 3 bases from V and 3 bases from J, the junction contained 11 bases not matched to a gene. Germline CDR1 GITISATS, CDR2 ISYDGTV (reference sequence). CDR3 nucleotide sequence: TGTGCCTTGTGGGAGCGCCGGTCCCCTTATTATAAGAAACTCTTT. It translates to CALWERRSPYYKKLF.

The chain uses TRGV8 and TRGJ1 or TRGJ2. This CDR3 comprises 14 residues. J lost 5 bases, V lost 4 bases, and 11 bases had no gene match. The germline CDR1 and CDR2 sequences are VENAVY and YDSYNSRV. This CDR3 is CATWDGLWHYKKLF. The DNA of the CDR3 is TGTGCCACCTGGGACGGGCTATGGCATTATAAGAAACTCTTT.

This chain joins TRGV8 and TRGJP. CDR1 and CDR2 (germline): VENAVY, YDSYNSRV. The V gene end was trimmed by 5 bases and the J gene end by 7 bases; junction bases not matched to a gene: 8. This CDR3 is 16 amino acids long. CDR3 amino acids: CATWAPGELGKKIKVF. The CDR3 nucleotides read TGTGCCACCTGGGCTCCTGGGGAGTTGGGCAAAAAAATCAAGGTATTT.

This clone turned up a few times. A much larger clone lies one base from this, so it may be a read error. Other DNA sequences from this sample encode an identical CDR3 as well. The J gene is TRGJ1 or TRGJ2, the V gene TRGV9. The CDR3 is 11 amino acids. Per the germline V gene, CDR1 is GITISATS and CDR2 is ISYDGTV (reference sequence). J was trimmed by 9 bases and V by 1 base; bases with no gene match: 3. The CDR3 nucleotides are TGTGCCTTGTGGGAGGTACGTAAGAAACTCTTT. It specifies CALWEVRKKLF.

There are a few counts of this clone. The rearrangement uses TRGV4 and TRGJ1 or TRGJ2. This CDR3 contains 14 residues. CDR1 EGSTGY and CDR2 YDSYTSSV come from the germline V gene. V trimming: 0 bases; J trimming: 6 bases; junction bases outside the gene matches: 8. The CDR3 nucleotides read TGTGCCACCTGGGATGGGCCGTGGACTTATAAGAAACTCTTT. Protein sequence: CATWDGPWTYKKLF.

Turning to this clone: This specimen includes other DNA sequences encoding the same CDR3. The V call is TRGV2, the J call TRGJP2. Germline V gives CDR1 EGSNGY, CDR2 YDSYNSKV. The CDR3 is 15 amino acids. V was clipped by 0 bases and J by 6 bases; unmatched bases: 7. The CDR3 sequence: CATWDGPIGDWIKTF. Here the CDR3 DNA reads TGTGCCACCTGGGACGGGCCGATAGGTGATTGGATCAAGACGTTT.

This clone is judged medium-sized. The same CDR3 is also encoded by other DNA sequences in this sample. This chain uses TRGV4 with TRGJ1 or TRGJ2. V dropped 4 bases and J dropped 7; count of bases not matched to a gene: 4. Germline V CDR1 and CDR2: EGSTGY, YDSYTSSV. The CDR3 runs to 11 residues. The CDR3 is CATWEGYKKLF. The DNA for the CDR3 is TGTGCCACCTGGGAGGGGTATAAGAAACTCTTT.

V gene TRGV9 combines with J gene TRGJP1. The germline gives CDR1 GITISATS, CDR2 ISYDGTV (reference sequence). Germline trimming cut 2 bases from V and 8 bases from J; bases unmatched to any gene: 5. The CDR3 is 13 residues long. The CDR3 loop is CALWEGSGWFKIF. CDR3 DNA sequence: TGTGCCTTGTGGGAGGGCTCCGGTTGGTTCAAGATATTT.

This clone was observed a few times. This CDR3 is also generated by other DNA sequences in the sample. This chain joins TRGV4 and TRGJP2. The CDR3 extends over 14 amino acids. Germline V gives CDR1 EGSTGY, CDR2 YDSYTSSV. The trim removed 0 bases at V and 3 bases at J, leaving 1 base unmatched. For the CDR3, the DNA is TGTGCCACCTGGGATGGGCGTAGTGATTGGATCAAGACGTTT. Protein sequence: CATWDGRSDWIKTF.